This T cell receptor beta chain was sequenced during a study of cytomegalovirus exposure and HLA in healthy donors. Overall study findings and caveats: Common viral pathogens seemed to be connected with several of the most significant clusters, according to a later analysis. The classifier reportedly diagnosed cytomegalovirus status with high specificity and sensitivity.

Notes on this clone: Its specificity is not known.

A multiplex PCR was run with 60 Vbeta primers and 13 Jbeta primers. TCRdb's table, derived via immunoSEQ multiplex PCR, lists solely in-frame clones and lacks some. The repertoire holds under 150,000 clones, with about 73% as singletons. The CDR3 loop spans 14 amino acids. V shed 4 bases, J shed 11 bases, and the junction held 14 bases outside the gene matches. CDR1 is LNHDA, CDR2 SQIVND, per germline (reference sequence). Material for sequencing was PBMCs. The chain uses TRBV19 and TRBJ2-7; 7 positions match TRBD1. The receptor comes from a man aged 35 to 55 in good health and CMV-seropositive. This CDR3 is CASSRGTAADVEYF. DNA of the CDR3: TGTGCCAGTAGTAGAGGGACAGCCGCCGACGTGGAGTACTTC.